The source of this T cell receptor beta chain is a study of T cells in Graves' hyperthyroidism and ophthalmopathy. Regarding this clonotype: Its antigen is as yet unknown.

TCR beta CDR3 region amplification was performed from RNA transcripts. With the HTBI primer set, the TCR CDR3 went through a first round of RT-PCR. Via MiXCR, TCRdb re-called the multiplex PCR reads, giving one row per CDR3 protein. The sample has hundreds of thousands of distinct CDR3 sequences, 20% seen once. CDR1 is MGHRA and CDR2 is YSYEKL in the germline V gene. This CDR3 has 16 residues. Trimming took off 0 bases at V and 9 bases at J, with 15 bases between the two ends. Each person with ophthalmopathy scored at least 3 on the Clinical Activity Score, reached NOSPECS grade 4 or higher, and had been ill under 3 months. In making diagnoses, clinical symptoms, serum thyroxine and TRAb, thyroid ultrasound and orbital computed tomography were all used. General study findings and limits: A median 6.5 months before onset, the model predicted ophthalmopathy.

The chain uses TRBV4-1 and TRBJ1-6; TRBD1 might be the D (6 bases). Material: blood. The receptor was derived from a man between 25 and 39 years old with Graves' ophthalmopathy. The CDR3 sequence is CASSQDGGGAGSPLHF. The CDR3 DNA follows: TGCGCCAGCAGCCAAGACGGTGGGGGCGCTGGTTCACCCCTCCACTTT.